A single sample gave rise to the 9 T cell receptor beta chains below, sequenced in a study of cytomegalovirus exposure and HLA in healthy donors. The PCR used 60 Vbeta and 13 Jbeta primers. Sequencing used immunoSEQ multiplex PCR; TCRdb keeps in-frame clones, though not all of them. The sample's table shows 85,000 to 90,000 clones. Source material: PBMCs. The receptor source for this set is a man aged 50-59 years in good health and CMV-seropositive.

The V and J genes are TRBV5-1 and TRBJ2-2; 8 bases agree with TRBD1. The CDR3 has 15 amino acids. With V trimmed by 0 bases and J by 6 bases, 4 bases remained unmatched. Germline loops: CDR1 SGHRS, CDR2 YFSETQ. The CDR3 loop is CASSLGLTGAGELFF. CDR3 coding DNA: TGCGCCAGCAGCTTGGGCCTGACAGGGGCCGGGGAGCTGTTTTTT.

This chain joins TRBV25-1 and TRBJ1-5, with D perhaps matching TRBD1 (6 bases). The CDR3 consists of 14 residues. The germline V and J ends were trimmed by 3 bases and 11 bases, with 17 bases remaining between them. Germline V gives CDR1 MGHDK, CDR2 SYGVNS. As DNA, the CDR3 is TGTGCCAGCAGTGATCCGGGACAAGGTTCAGCCCAGCATTTT. Translating gives CASSDPGQGSAQHF.

The chain uses TRBV19 and TRBJ1-2; D perhaps matches TRBD1 (6 bases). Germline CDR1 is LNHDA and CDR2 is SQIVND (reference sequence). The CDR3 runs to 15 residues. With 4 bases removed from V and 0 bases from J, the gap between germline ends came to 12 bases. The CDR3 DNA is TGTGCCAGTAGTACCTACAGGGTTGCTAACTATGGCTACACCTTC. Protein sequence: CASSTYRVANYGYTF.

V usage is TRBV7-9 and J usage is TRBJ2-2, with TRBD1 matching 11 bases. Trimming took 5 bases from V and 6 from J; bases not matched to a gene: 5. Germline CDR1 SEHNR, CDR2 FQNEAQ (reference sequence). This CDR3 comprises 15 residues. CDR3 amino acids: CASSPWTGGPGELFF. The CDR3 nucleotides are TGTGCCAGCAGCCCATGGACAGGGGGCCCCGGGGAGCTGTTTTTT.

The V call is TRBV9, the J call TRBJ2-1; perhaps TRBD2 as D (6 bases). Deletions cut 3 bases from V and 7 bases from J, with 20 bases between. Germline V gene sequence: CDR1 SGDLS, CDR2 YYNGEE. The CDR3 runs to 16 residues. The CDR3 spells CASSAHMTTRLNEQFF. The CDR3 DNA reads as TGTGCCAGCAGCGCGCACATGACGACTAGGCTGAATGAGCAGTTCTTC.

The chain employs TRBV29-1 and TRBJ1-5; D may be TRBD1 (6 bases). CDR1 is SQVTM, CDR2 ANQGSEA, per germline. This CDR3 has 12 amino acids. CDR3 nucleotide sequence: TGCGCGGGGGGGGCTCGGGATCAGCCCCAGCATTTT. Encoded protein: CAGGARDQPQHF.

The rearrangement joins TRBV10-3 to TRBJ2-7, with TRBD1 matching 10 bases. The CDR3 contains 14 residues. Germline V gives CDR1 ENHRY, CDR2 SYGVKD. The junction had 7 bases not matched to a gene; V was cut back by 8 bases and J by 3 bases. The CDR3 is CAIRGDRGGYEQYF. As DNA, the CDR3 is TGTGCCATCCGGGGGGACAGGGGTGGCTACGAGCAGTACTTC.

The chain carries TRBV7-2 and TRBJ2-1; 12 bases align to TRBD2. The CDR3 runs 15 residues. The ends lost 5 bases at V and 5 bases at J; junction bases unmatched: 4. Germline CDR1 SGHTA, CDR2 FQGNSA. The CDR3 DNA follows: TGTGCCAGCAGCCCCCGGACTAGCGGGAACAATGAGCAGTTCTTC. The encoded protein is CASSPRTSGNNEQFF. The variable domain in full, completed from reference TRBV7-2 and TRBJ2-1, reads GAGVSQSPSNKVTEKGKDVELRCDPISGHTALYWYRQSLGQGLEFLIYFQGNSAPDKSGLPSDRFSAERTGGSVSTLTIQRTQQEDSAVYLCASSPRTSGNNEQFFGPGTRLTVL.

Of note for this clone: Germline is not matched at one junction end, which may reflect a read error. The chain recombines TRBV4-3 with TRBJ2-1; D may be TRBD2 (5 bases). The CDR3 extends over 16 amino acids. Per germline, CDR1 LGHNA and CDR2 YSLEER. The CDR3 DNA reads TGCGCCAGCAGTCCCGCGCGGGTATTAACTTACAATGGGCAGTTCTTC. Translated, it gives CASSPARVLTYNGQFF.